The clone carrying this T cell receptor beta chain has only one observation. The antigen remains unidentified. Clones were read by immunoSEQ multiplex PCR, and TCRdb kept only the in-frame ones, dropping some. In the table there are 80,000 or so clones, 80% to 85% of which are singletons. These data belong to a study of T cell responses to AZD1222 COVID-19 vaccine. Whole-study findings and limits: Nearly half of spike-specific TCRs reportedly target variant regions that are unmutated in the B.1.351 and B.1.1.7 variants. Clonal diversity was possibly underestimated, and the donors were mostly white British, with more females.

CDR1 and CDR2 from the germline V gene are SEHNR and FQNEAQ (reference sequence). V was clipped by 0 bases and J by 8 bases, with 10 bases between them. CDR3 length: 14 residues. The source is an adult in good health. The V gene is TRBV7-9, the J gene TRBJ1-4, with a possible D match to TRBD1 (5 bases). Specimen: peripheral blood, collected on day 0 of AZD1222 vaccination. CDR3 residues: CASSLARDGEKLFF. CDR3 DNA sequence: TGTGCCAGCAGCTTAGCCAGGGACGGGGAAAAACTGTTTTTT.